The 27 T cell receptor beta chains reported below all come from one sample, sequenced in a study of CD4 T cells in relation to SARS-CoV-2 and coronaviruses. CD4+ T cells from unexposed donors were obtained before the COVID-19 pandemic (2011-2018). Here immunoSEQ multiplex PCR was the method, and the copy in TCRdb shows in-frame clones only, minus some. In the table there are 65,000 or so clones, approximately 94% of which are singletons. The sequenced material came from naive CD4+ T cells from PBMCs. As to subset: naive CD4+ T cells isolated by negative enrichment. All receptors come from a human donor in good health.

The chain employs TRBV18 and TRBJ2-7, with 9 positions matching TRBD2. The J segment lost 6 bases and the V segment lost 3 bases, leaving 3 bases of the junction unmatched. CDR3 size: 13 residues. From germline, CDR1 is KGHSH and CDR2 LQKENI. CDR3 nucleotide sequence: TGTGCCAGCTCACCGGGACTAGCCTCCGAGCAGTACTTC. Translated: CASSPGLASEQYF.

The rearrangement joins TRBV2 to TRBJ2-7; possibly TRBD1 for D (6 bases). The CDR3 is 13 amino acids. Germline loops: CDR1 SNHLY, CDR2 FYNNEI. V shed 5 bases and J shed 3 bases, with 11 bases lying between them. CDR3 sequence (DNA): TGTGCCAGCAGTCCGCAGGGGCTCTACGAGCAGTACTTC. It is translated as CASSPQGLYEQYF.

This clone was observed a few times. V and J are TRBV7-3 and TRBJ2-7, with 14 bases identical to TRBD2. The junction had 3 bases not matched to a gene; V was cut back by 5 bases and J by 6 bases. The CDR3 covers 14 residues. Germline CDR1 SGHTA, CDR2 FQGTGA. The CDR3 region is CASSPGTSGSEQYF. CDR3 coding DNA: TGTGCCAGCAGCCCAGGGACTAGCGGGAGCGAGCAGTACTTC.

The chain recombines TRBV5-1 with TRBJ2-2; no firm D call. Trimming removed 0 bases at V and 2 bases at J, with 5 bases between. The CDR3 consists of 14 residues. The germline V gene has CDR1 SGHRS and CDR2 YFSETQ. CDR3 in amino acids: CASSLGTNTGELFF. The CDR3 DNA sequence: TGCGCCAGCAGCTTGGGAACAAACACCGGGGAGCTGTTTTTT.

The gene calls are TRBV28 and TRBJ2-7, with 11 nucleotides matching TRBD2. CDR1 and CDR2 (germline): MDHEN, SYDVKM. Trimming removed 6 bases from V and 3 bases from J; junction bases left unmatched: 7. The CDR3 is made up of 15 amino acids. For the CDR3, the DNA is TGTGCCAGCAGCATAACCGGGACTAGCGGCTACGAGCAGTACTTC. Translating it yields CASSITGTSGYEQYF.

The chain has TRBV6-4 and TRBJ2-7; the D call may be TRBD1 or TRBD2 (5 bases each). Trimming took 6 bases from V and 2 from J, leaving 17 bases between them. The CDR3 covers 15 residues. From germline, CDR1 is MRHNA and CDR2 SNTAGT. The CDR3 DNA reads TGTGCCAGCAGACCCTCTGGGACGGGGACCTACGAGCAGTACTTC. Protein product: CASRPSGTGTYEQYF.

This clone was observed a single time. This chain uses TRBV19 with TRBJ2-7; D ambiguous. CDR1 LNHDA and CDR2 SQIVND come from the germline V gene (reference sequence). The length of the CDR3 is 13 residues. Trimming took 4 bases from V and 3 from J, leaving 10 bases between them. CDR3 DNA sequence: TGTGCCAGTAGTAGGGCTGTTTACTACGAGCAGTACTTC. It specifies CASSRAVYYEQYF.

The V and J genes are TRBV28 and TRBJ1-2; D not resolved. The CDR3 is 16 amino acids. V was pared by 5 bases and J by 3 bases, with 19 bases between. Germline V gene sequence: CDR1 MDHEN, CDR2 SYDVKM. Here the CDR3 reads CASSLGYPGSHYGYTF. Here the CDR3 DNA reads TGTGCCAGCAGTCTGGGATACCCGGGGTCCCACTATGGCTACACCTTC.

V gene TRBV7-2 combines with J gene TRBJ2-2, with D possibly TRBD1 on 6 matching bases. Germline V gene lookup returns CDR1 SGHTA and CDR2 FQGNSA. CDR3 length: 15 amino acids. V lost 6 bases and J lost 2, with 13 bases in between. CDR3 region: CASRTGTPNTGELFF. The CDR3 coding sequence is TGTGCCAGCAGGACCGGGACACCAAACACCGGGGAGCTGTTTTTT.

CDR3 amino acids: CASSRGQYNQPQHF. CDR3 DNA: TGTGCCAGCTCCCGTGGACAGTACAATCAGCCCCAGCATTTT. The rearrangement joins TRBV18 to TRBJ1-5; weak D call: TRBD1 (6 bases). This CDR3 has 14 amino acids. Germline values: CDR1 KGHSH, CDR2 LQKENI. The V and J ends lost 6 bases and 3 bases respectively, with 12 bases between them.

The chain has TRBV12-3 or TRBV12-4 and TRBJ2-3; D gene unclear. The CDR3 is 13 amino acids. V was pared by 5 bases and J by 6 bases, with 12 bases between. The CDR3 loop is CASSNIRWDTQYF. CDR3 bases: TGTGCCAGCAGTAATATTCGGTGGGATACGCAGTATTTT.

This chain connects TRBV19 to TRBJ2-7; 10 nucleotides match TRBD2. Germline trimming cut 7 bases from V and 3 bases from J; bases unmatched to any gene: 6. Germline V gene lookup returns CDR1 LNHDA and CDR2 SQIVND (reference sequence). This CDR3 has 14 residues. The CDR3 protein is CASKASGSHYEQYF. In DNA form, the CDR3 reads TGTGCCAGTAAGGCTAGCGGGAGTCACTACGAGCAGTACTTC.

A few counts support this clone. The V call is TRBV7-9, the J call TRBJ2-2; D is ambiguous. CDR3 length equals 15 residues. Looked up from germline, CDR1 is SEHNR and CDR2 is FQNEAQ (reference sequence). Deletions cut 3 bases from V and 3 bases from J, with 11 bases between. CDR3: CASSLNRVYTGELFF. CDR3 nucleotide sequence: TGTGCCAGCAGCTTGAATAGGGTCTACACCGGGGAGCTGTTTTTT.

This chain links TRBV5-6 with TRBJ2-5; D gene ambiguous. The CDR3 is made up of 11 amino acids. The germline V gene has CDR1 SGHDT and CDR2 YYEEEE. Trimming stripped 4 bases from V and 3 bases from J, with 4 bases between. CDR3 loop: CASSRKETQYF. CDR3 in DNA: TGTGCCAGCAGCCGGAAAGAGACCCAGTACTTC.

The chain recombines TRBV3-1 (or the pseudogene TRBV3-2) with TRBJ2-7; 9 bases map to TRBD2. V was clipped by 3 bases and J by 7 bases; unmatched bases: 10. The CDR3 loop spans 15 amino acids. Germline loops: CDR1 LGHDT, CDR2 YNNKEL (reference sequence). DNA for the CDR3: TGTGCCAGCAGCCAGAGTAGCGGGAGAGTGATAGAGCAGTACTTC. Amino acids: CASSQSSGRVIEQYF.

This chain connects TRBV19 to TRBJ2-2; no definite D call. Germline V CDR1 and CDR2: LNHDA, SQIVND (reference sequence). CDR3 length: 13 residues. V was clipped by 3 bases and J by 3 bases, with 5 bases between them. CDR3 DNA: TGTGCCAGTAGTATTTGGGACACCGGGGAGCTGTTTTTT. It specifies CASSIWDTGELFF.

The CDR3 nucleotides are TGTGCCACCAGTGGGGACAGGGATGAAAAACTGTTTTTT. This encodes CATSGDRDEKLFF. The genes are TRBV24-1 and TRBJ1-4; the match to TRBD1 covers 9 bases. V lost 5 bases and J lost 6; bases outside the gene matches: 0. CDR1 and CDR2 (germline): KGHDR, SFDVKD. The CDR3 contains 13 residues.

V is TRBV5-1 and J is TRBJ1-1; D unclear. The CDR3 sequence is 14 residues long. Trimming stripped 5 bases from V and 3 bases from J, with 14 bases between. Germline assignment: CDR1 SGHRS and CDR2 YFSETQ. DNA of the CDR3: TGCGCCAGCAGTGACGCCTCCGGGTACACTGAAGCTTTCTTT. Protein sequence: CASSDASGYTEAFF.

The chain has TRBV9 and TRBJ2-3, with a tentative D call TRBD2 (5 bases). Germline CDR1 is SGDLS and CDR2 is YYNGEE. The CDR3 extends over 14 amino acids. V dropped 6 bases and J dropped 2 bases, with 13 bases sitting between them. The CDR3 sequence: CASNPSGTTDTQYF. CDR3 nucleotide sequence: TGTGCCAGCAATCCGAGCGGAACCACAGATACGCAGTATTTT.

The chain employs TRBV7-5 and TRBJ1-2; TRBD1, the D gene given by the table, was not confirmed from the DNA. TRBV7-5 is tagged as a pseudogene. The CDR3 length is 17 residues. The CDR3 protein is CVRSSTTGDAANYGYTF. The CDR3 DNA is TGTGTCAGAAGCTCCACAACAGGGGACGCAGCTAACTATGGCTACACCTTC.

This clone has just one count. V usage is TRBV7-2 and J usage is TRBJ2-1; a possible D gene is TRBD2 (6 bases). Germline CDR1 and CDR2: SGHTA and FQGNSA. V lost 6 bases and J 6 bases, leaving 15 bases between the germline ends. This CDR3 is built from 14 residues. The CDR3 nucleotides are TGTGCCAGCAGTAGGAGGGCCCTCGGCAATGAGCAGTTCTTC. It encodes CASSRRALGNEQFF.

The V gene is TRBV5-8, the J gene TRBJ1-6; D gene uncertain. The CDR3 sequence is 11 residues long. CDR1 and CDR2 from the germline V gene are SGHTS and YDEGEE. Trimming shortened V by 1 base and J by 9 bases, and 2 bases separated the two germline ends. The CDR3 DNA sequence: TGTGCCAGCAGCTTGTCTTCACCCCTCCACTTT. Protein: CASSLSSPLHF.

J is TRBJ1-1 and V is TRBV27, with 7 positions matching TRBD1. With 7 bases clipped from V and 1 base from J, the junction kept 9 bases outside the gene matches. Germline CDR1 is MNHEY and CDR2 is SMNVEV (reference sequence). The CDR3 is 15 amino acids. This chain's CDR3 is CASTSFGTANTEAFF. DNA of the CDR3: TGTGCCAGCACCTCGTTCGGGACAGCGAACACTGAAGCTTTCTTT.

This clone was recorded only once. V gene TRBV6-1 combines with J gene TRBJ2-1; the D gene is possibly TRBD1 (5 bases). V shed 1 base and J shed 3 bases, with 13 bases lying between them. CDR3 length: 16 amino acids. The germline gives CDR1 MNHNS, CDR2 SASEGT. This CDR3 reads CASSEEARAYYNEQFF. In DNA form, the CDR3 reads TGTGCCAGCAGTGAAGAGGCCAGGGCTTACTACAATGAGCAGTTCTTC.

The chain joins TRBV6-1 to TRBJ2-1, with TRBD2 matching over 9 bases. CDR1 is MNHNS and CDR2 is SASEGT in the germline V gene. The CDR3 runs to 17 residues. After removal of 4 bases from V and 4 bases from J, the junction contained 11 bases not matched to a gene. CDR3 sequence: CASSATSGRGLYNEQFF. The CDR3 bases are TGTGCCAGCAGTGCGACTAGCGGAAGGGGACTATACAATGAGCAGTTCTTC.

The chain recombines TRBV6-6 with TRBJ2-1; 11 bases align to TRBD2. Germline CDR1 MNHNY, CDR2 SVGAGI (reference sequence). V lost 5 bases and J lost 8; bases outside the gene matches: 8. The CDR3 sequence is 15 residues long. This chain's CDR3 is CASSRTSGSGYEQFF. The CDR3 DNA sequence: TGTGCCAGCAGTCGGACTAGCGGGTCAGGTTATGAGCAGTTCTTC.

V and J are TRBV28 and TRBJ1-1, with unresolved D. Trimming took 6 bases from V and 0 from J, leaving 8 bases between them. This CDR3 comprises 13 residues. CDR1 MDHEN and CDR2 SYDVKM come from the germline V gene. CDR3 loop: CASSRGMNTEAFF. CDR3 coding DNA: TGTGCCAGCAGCCGAGGAATGAACACTGAAGCTTTCTTT.